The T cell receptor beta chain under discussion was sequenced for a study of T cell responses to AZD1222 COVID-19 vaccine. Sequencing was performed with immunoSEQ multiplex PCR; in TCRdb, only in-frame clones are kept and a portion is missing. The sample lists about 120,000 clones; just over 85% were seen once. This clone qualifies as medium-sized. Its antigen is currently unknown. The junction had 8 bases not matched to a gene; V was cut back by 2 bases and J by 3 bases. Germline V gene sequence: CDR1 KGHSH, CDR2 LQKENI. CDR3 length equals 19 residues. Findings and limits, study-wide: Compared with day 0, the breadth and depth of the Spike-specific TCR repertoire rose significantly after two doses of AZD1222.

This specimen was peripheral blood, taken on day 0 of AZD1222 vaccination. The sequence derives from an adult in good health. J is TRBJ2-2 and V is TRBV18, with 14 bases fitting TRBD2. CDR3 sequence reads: CASSPFPGLAGEYTGELFF. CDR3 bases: TGTGCCAGCTCACCATTTCCGGGACTAGCGGGAGAGTACACCGGGGAGCTGTTTTTT.